This T cell receptor (beta chain) was sequenced during a study of T cell responses to AZD1222 COVID-19 vaccine. For this clone: The target antigen is unknown.

Some clones are missing from TCRdb's copy, which holds only in-frame ones; the method was immunoSEQ multiplex PCR. The repertoire holds 90,000 to 120,000 clones, with around 94% as singletons. General observations from the study: The CD4 TCRs associated with vaccination extended across spike and predominated at 160-218 and 743-854.

The sample here was peripheral blood, taken on day 0 of AZD1222 vaccination. The sequence came from an adult in good health.

CDR3: CASSSYRAYDEKLFF. The DNA for the CDR3 is TGTGCCAGCAGTTCCTACAGGGCTTATGATGAAAAACTGTTTTTT. The chain recombines TRBV6-5 with TRBJ1-4; tentatively, D is TRBD1 (6 bases). The CDR3 totals 15 residues. Germline lookup yields CDR1 MNHEY and CDR2 SVGAGI. V gave up 4 bases and J gave up 6 bases, with 15 bases separating them.